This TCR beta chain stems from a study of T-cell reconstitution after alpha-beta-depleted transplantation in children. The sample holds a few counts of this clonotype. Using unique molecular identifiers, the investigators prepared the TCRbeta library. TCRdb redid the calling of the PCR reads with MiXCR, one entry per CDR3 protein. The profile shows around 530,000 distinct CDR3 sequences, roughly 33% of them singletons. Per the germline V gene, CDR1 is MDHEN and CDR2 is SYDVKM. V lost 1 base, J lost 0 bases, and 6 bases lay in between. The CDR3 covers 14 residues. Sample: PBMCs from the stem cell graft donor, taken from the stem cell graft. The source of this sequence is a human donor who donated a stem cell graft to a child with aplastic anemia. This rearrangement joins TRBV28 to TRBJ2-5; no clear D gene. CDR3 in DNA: TGTGCCAGCAGTTTATATCGGTACCAAGAGACCCAGTACTTC. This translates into CASSLYRYQETQYF. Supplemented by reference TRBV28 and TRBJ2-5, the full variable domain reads DVKVTQSSRYLVKRTGEKVFLECVQDMDHENMFWYRQDPGLGLRLIYFSYDVKMKEKGDIPEGYSVSREKKERFSLILESASTNQTSMYLCASSLYRYQETQYFGPGTRLLVL.